Below are 7 T cell receptor beta chains sequenced from a single sample in a study of CXCR3-negative and CXCR3-positive naive CD8 T cells. Preparation of TRB cDNA libraries relied on 5' RACE carrying UMI labels. TCRdb reprocessed the 5' RACE reads and reports one entry per CDR3 protein, with no DNA. This repertoire includes 75,000 to 95,000 distinct CDR3 sequences. What was sequenced was naive CXCR3- CD8+ T cells from blood. Subset specified: CD45RO-CCR7+CD27+CD95- naive CD8+ T cells lacking CXCR3 (TNR3-). The receptors derive from a human donor in good health. Some clones in this sample may be carry-over from other donors' samples.

This rearrangement joins TRBV19 to TRBJ2-7. CDR3 length equals 13 residues. Looked up from germline, CDR1 is LNHDA and CDR2 is SQIVND (reference sequence). CDR3 protein: CATLLARSYEQYF.

V is TRBV6-2 or TRBV6-3 and J is TRBJ2-1; the D call from TCRdb, TRBD2, cannot be confirmed without DNA. The CDR3 is made up of 15 amino acids. In germline, CDR1 is MNHEY, CDR2 SVGEGT. CDR3 residues: CASCLGVGPANEQFF.

The chain recombines TRBV5-5 with TRBJ2-2; TCRdb gives TRBD2 as the D gene, but with no DNA this cannot be confirmed. The CDR3 is 14 residues long. Germline loops: CDR1 SGHKS, CDR2 YYEKEE (reference sequence). The CDR3 loop is CASSGWARTGELFF. Looking up the rest from reference TRBV5-5 and TRBJ2-2 gives the full variable domain: DAGVTQSPTHLIKTRGQQVTLRCSPISGHKSVSWYQQVLGQGPQFIFQYYEKEERGRGNFPDRFSARQFPNYSSELNVNALLLGDSALYLCASSGWARTGELFFGEGSRLTVL.

V gene TRBV29-1 combines with J gene TRBJ2-3; the D gene TCRdb calls, TRBD2, cannot be checked with no DNA. Germline values: CDR1 SQVTM, CDR2 ANQGSEA. The length of the CDR3 is 13 residues. CDR3 protein: CSVREGLEDRQYF.

The rearrangement joins TRBV7-3 to TRBJ2-2; the D call from TCRdb, TRBD1, cannot be confirmed without DNA. In germline, CDR1 is SGHTA, CDR2 FQGTGA. This CDR3 contains 16 residues. The CDR3 is CASSSLPRENTGELFF. Combining the CDR3 with reference TRBV7-3 and TRBJ2-2 gives the whole variable domain GAGVSQTPSNKVTEKGKYVELRCDPISGHTALYWYRQSLGQGPEFLIYFQGTGAADDSGLPNDRFFAVRPEGSVSTLKIQRTERGDSAVYLCASSSLPRENTGELFFGEGSRLTVL.

The genes are TRBV6-2 or TRBV6-3 and TRBJ2-7; checking the TCRdb D call of TRBD1 is not possible without DNA. The germline V gene encodes CDR1 MNHEY and CDR2 SVGEGT. This CDR3 is built from 14 residues. The CDR3 region is CASSKTGTTDEQYF.

This chain connects TRBV5-6 to TRBJ2-7; TCRdb reports TRBD1, a call that lacks DNA to check it against. CDR3 length: 14 residues. Germline CDR1 is SGHDT and CDR2 is YYEEEE. The CDR3 loop is CASSLFYREDEQYF.